This T cell receptor beta chain was recorded in a study of cytomegalovirus exposure and HLA in healthy donors. Study-wide results and limits: Association of a missense DCLRE1C variant with TCR beta V- and J-gene trimming was reported in a later analysis. In a later analysis, most CMV-associated TCR beta chains appeared HLA-restricted.

Both 60 Vbeta primers and 13 Jbeta primers went into the PCR. Clones were sequenced by immunoSEQ multiplex PCR, and TCRdb holds only the in-frame ones, with some missing. The sample contains approximately 54,000 clones, approximately 81% of which appear only once. The V and J ends lost 2 bases and 0 bases respectively, with 8 bases between them. The CDR3 spans 15 residues. CDR1 is SQVTM and CDR2 is ANQGSEA in the germline V gene. To note about this clone: Its antigen remains unidentified.

The TCR was taken from a woman aged 18-30 years in good health and CMV-seronegative. The sequencing sample was made of PBMCs. This chain links TRBV29-1 with TRBJ2-6; D gene uncertain. CDR3 sequence: CSVETASSGANVLTF. The CDR3 nucleotides are TGCAGCGTTGAAACCGCTAGCTCTGGGGCCAACGTCCTGACTTTC.